Presented here are 32 T cell receptor beta chains from one specimen sequenced in a study of neurological immune-mediated disorders. TCRdb ran MiXCR on the 5' RACE reads and lists one entry per CDR3 protein. The repertoire holds more than 50,000 distinct CDR3 sequences, with roughly 3.5% as singletons. What was sequenced was PBMCs. These receptors all stem from a woman aged 55-70 years with multiple sclerosis.

This clonotype was recorded at least ten times. The gene calls are TRBV12-3 or TRBV12-4 and TRBJ1-1; D perhaps matches TRBD1 (6 bases). V was cut by 6 bases and J by 4 bases, with 15 bases left in between. The CDR3 runs to 14 residues. CDR3 sequence reads: CASSWTAAPTEAFF. CDR3 nucleotides: TGTGCCAGCAGCTGGACAGCTGCACCCACTGAAGCTTTCTTT.

Many counts were recorded for this clonotype. The J gene is TRBJ2-3, the V gene TRBV29-1; 8 bases align to TRBD2. V shed 0 bases and J 1 base; nucleotides not matched to a gene: 3. Germline loops: CDR1 SQVTM, CDR2 ANQGSEA. The CDR3 loop spans 15 amino acids. The chain's CDR3 is CSVEDQRERTDTQYF. CDR3 sequence (DNA): TGCAGCGTTGAAGACCAGCGGGAGCGCACAGATACGCAGTATTTT.

The sample holds many counts of this clonotype. The chain carries TRBV12-3 or TRBV12-4 and TRBJ2-1, with D hard to call. Trimming pared 9 bases from V and 4 bases from J, leaving 16 bases between. This CDR3 region has 14 residues. CDR3 loop: CASCRANRYNEQFF. For the CDR3, the DNA is TGTGCCAGTTGCCGGGCGAATAGGTACAATGAGCAGTTCTTC.

The sample holds many counts of this clonotype. The chain links TRBV6-5 to TRBJ2-1, with 7 nucleotides matching TRBD2. The germline V gene encodes CDR1 MNHEY and CDR2 SVGAGI. V was clipped by 0 bases and J by 4 bases; unmatched bases: 3. There are 15 residues in the CDR3. In DNA, the CDR3 is TGTGCCAGCAGTTACTCGGGCGGGGGATACAATGAGCAGTTCTTC. It encodes CASSYSGGGYNEQFF.

This clonotype has a count of ten or more. The chain is built from TRBV3-1 and TRBJ2-3, with 12 bases aligning to TRBD1. The CDR3 extends over 18 amino acids. J gave up 0 bases and V 3 bases, and 7 bases lay outside the gene matches. CDR1 is LGHDT and CDR2 is YNNKEL in the germline V gene (reference sequence). Here the CDR3 reads CASSHWGQGAQSTDTQYF. The CDR3 DNA reads TGTGCCAGCAGCCACTGGGGACAGGGGGCGCAAAGCACAGATACGCAGTATTTT.

This clonotype was found many times. The chain carries TRBV7-9 and TRBJ1-1, with D uncertain. Trimming shortened V by 2 bases and J by 0 bases, and 7 bases separated the two germline ends. This CDR3 comprises 14 residues. Germline V gives CDR1 SEHNR, CDR2 FQNEAQ (reference sequence). The CDR3 is CASSLSRLNTEAFF. Written as DNA, the CDR3 is TGTGCCAGCAGCTTAAGCAGATTGAACACTGAAGCTTTCTTT.

This clonotype has a count of ten or more. The genes are TRBV6-5 and TRBJ1-1; 7 nucleotides match TRBD1. Per the germline V gene, CDR1 is MNHEY and CDR2 is SVGAGI. The CDR3 sequence is 18 residues long. Losses at the gene ends were 5 bases for V and 1 base for J; bases not matched to a gene: 16. Here the CDR3 reads CASSHGTETPIPNTEAFF. The CDR3 bases are TGTGCCAGCAGTCACGGGACAGAAACCCCTATCCCGAACACTGAAGCTTTCTTT.

Ten or more counts support this clonotype. The rearrangement joins TRBV20-1 to TRBJ1-4; D ambiguous. V was cut by 0 bases and J by 11 bases, with 7 bases left in between. The germline CDR1 and CDR2 sequences are DFQATT and SNEGSKA (reference sequence). The CDR3 spans 11 residues. The CDR3 region is CSARDEPKLFF. CDR3 bases: TGCAGTGCTAGAGATGAGCCCAAACTGTTTTTT.

The sample holds many counts of this clonotype. DNA for the CDR3: TGTGCCAGCAGCCAGGGGGCTGTAACTAATGAAAAACTGTTTTTT. Translating gives CASSQGAVTNEKLFF. The chain carries TRBV3-1 and TRBJ1-4; weak D call: TRBD1 (6 bases). This CDR3 has 15 amino acids. The V and J ends lost 3 bases and 1 base respectively, with 9 bases between them. CDR1 and CDR2 from the germline V gene are LGHDT and YNNKEL (reference sequence).

At least ten counts were recorded for this clonotype. The chain is built from TRBV7-9 and TRBJ1-6; 7 nucleotides align to TRBD1. The J segment lost 8 bases and the V segment lost 6 bases, leaving 1 base of the junction unmatched. The CDR3 covers 12 residues. The germline gives CDR1 SEHNR, CDR2 FQNEAQ (reference sequence). CDR3 residues: CASSGQDSPLHF. CDR3 sequence (DNA): TGTGCCAGCAGTGGACAGGATTCACCCCTCCACTTT.

This clonotype has a count of ten or more. The chain carries TRBV7-2 and TRBJ1-2; 10 bases map to TRBD1. Trimming took 5 bases from V and 7 from J; bases not matched to a gene: 4. The CDR3 loop spans 13 amino acids. Per the germline V gene, CDR1 is SGHTA and CDR2 is FQGNSA. In DNA, the CDR3 is TGTGCCAGCAGCCCGCGGACAGGGGGTGGCTACACCTTC. This translates into CASSPRTGGGYTF.

This clonotype was counted many times. The chain joins TRBV29-1 to TRBJ2-7; possible D gene TRBD1, 5 bases. The germline V gene encodes CDR1 SQVTM and CDR2 ANQGSEA. The CDR3 totals 12 residues. Trimming cost V 6 bases and J 3 bases, with 12 bases left between them. The CDR3 sequence: CSVDGHGYEQYF. The CDR3, as DNA: TGCAGCGTCGACGGACACGGCTACGAGCAGTACTTC.

This clonotype showed up many times. This chain joins TRBV4-2 and TRBJ1-6; 9 positions match TRBD1. CDR1 is LGHNA and CDR2 is YNFKEQ in the germline V gene. V shed 0 bases, J shed 7 bases, and the junction held 1 base outside the gene matches. CDR3 length equals 15 residues. Here the CDR3 reads CASSQETGGNSPLHF. DNA for the CDR3: TGTGCCAGCAGCCAAGAGACAGGGGGGAATTCACCCCTCCACTTT.

This clonotype was seen repeatedly, ten times or more. The genes are TRBV28 and TRBJ2-1; tentatively, D is TRBD2 (6 bases). The CDR3 is 14 residues long. CDR1 and CDR2 from the germline V gene are MDHEN and SYDVKM. Trimming shortened V by 5 bases and J by 6 bases, and 14 bases separated the two germline ends. Written as DNA, the CDR3 is TGTGCCAGCAGTACGGGAGCTTCAGTCAATGAGCAGTTCTTC. Translation: CASSTGASVNEQFF.

This clonotype showed up many times. The V and J genes are TRBV10-3 and TRBJ2-3, with 7 bases fitting TRBD1. CDR1 is ENHRY, CDR2 SYGVKD, per germline. The CDR3 length is 15 residues. The J segment lost 2 bases and the V segment lost 6 bases, leaving 8 bases of the junction unmatched. This chain's CDR3 is CAISYGTADTDTQYF. Written as DNA, the CDR3 is TGTGCCATCAGCTACGGGACAGCCGACACAGATACGCAGTATTTT.

This clonotype has ten or more counts. The CDR3 is CAISESETQYF. As DNA, the CDR3 is TGTGCCATCAGTGAGTCTGAGACCCAGTACTTC. The V gene is TRBV10-3, the J gene TRBJ2-5; D gene unclear. There are 11 residues in the CDR3. V shed 0 bases and J shed 5 bases, with 1 base lying between them. Germline V CDR1 and CDR2: ENHRY, SYGVKD.

There are many counts of this clonotype. The genes are TRBV5-1 and TRBJ2-2; D call uncertain. The CDR3 loop spans 13 amino acids. The germline V gene encodes CDR1 SGHRS and CDR2 YFSETQ. V lost 4 bases to trimming and J lost 3 bases, with 7 bases between them. The CDR3 protein is CASSHPYTGELFF. CDR3 nucleotides: TGCGCCAGCAGCCATCCTTACACCGGGGAGCTGTTTTTT.

This clonotype was found many times. The V gene is TRBV20-1, the J gene TRBJ1-6; D is ambiguous. The V end lost 3 bases, the J end lost 7 bases, and 16 bases lay between the germline ends. This CDR3 comprises 15 residues. Germline CDR1 reads DFQATT; CDR2 reads SNEGSKA (reference sequence). The chain's CDR3 is CSARPKRWENSPLHF. The DNA for the CDR3 is TGCAGTGCTAGGCCAAAAAGATGGGAAAATTCACCCCTCCACTTT.

This clonotype was found many times. The rearrangement uses TRBV5-6 and TRBJ2-5; 9 positions match TRBD1. J gave up 5 bases and V 4 bases, and 6 bases lay outside the gene matches. Per germline, CDR1 SGHDT and CDR2 YYEEEE. The CDR3 spans 14 residues. Here the CDR3 reads CASSPETGGETQYF. DNA for the CDR3: TGTGCCAGCAGCCCAGAGACAGGGGGTGAGACCCAGTACTTC. Full variable domain (remainder filled in from reference TRBV5-6 and TRBJ2-5): DAGVTQSPTHLIKTRGQQVTLRCSPKSGHDTVSWYQQALGQGPQFIFQYYEEEERQRGNFPDRFSGHQFPNYSSELNVNALLLGDSALYLCASSPETGGETQYFGPGTRLLVL.

This clonotype has ten or more counts. V gene TRBV29-1 combines with J gene TRBJ2-7; D not certain. Trimming cost V 4 bases and J 3 bases, with 7 bases left between them. From germline, CDR1 is SQVTM and CDR2 ANQGSEA. This CDR3 region has 11 residues. CDR3 sequence reads: CSVGKYYEQYF. Here the CDR3 DNA reads TGCAGCGTTGGCAAATACTACGAGCAGTACTTC.

This clonotype was found many times. The chain recombines TRBV20-1 with TRBJ2-1; TRBD2 matches 8 bases. With 3 bases clipped from V and 4 bases from J, the junction kept 11 bases outside the gene matches. This CDR3 contains 16 residues. Germline loops: CDR1 DFQATT, CDR2 SNEGSKA (reference sequence). The CDR3 DNA sequence: TGCAGTGCTAGCCCCCCATTAGCGGGGTTATACAATGAGCAGTTCTTC. It specifies CSASPPLAGLYNEQFF.

This clonotype was picked up many times. J is TRBJ2-1 and V is TRBV4-1; TRBD1 is a possible D gene (7 bases). The V gene's germline CDR1 is MGHRA and CDR2 YSYEKL. V was shortened by 4 bases and J by 5 bases, with 24 bases between the two germline ends. There are 18 residues in the CDR3. CDR3 loop: CASSLRATSQGTDNEQFF. CDR3 in DNA: TGCGCCAGCAGCCTTCGGGCGACGTCACAGGGGACTGACAATGAGCAGTTCTTC.

This clonotype was observed at least ten times. This sequence joins TRBV6-2 or TRBV6-3 and TRBJ1-1, with a possible D match to TRBD1 (5 bases). The V gene's germline CDR1 is MNHEY and CDR2 SVGEGT. The V end lost 6 bases, the J end lost 1 base, and 12 bases lay between the germline ends. This CDR3 has 14 residues. The CDR3 nucleotides are TGTGCCAGCAGCAACAGGCACCAGAACACTGAAGCTTTCTTT. Its translation: CASSNRHQNTEAFF.

This clonotype has at least ten counts. This chain's CDR3 is CASSQEGREWGGYTF. The CDR3 DNA reads TGCGCCAGCAGCCAAGAGGGCAGGGAATGGGGTGGCTACACCTTC. The V call is TRBV4-3, the J call TRBJ1-2; TRBD1 is a possible D gene (5 bases). The V end lost 0 bases, the J end lost 7 bases, and 15 bases lay between the germline ends. Germline lookup yields CDR1 LGHNA and CDR2 YSLEER. The CDR3 is 15 residues long.

Many counts were recorded for this clonotype. The CDR3 sequence is CASSFIGEGNQPQHF. CDR3 DNA sequence: TGTGCCAGCAGCTTTATAGGGGAGGGCAATCAGCCCCAGCATTTT. The chain links TRBV5-6 to TRBJ1-5, with D possibly matching TRBD1 (5 bases). This CDR3 contains 15 residues. CDR1 and CDR2 (germline): SGHDT, YYEEEE. Trimming removed 2 bases at V and 2 bases at J, with 11 bases between. Based on the CDR3 plus reference TRBV5-6 and TRBJ1-5, the full variable domain is DAGVTQSPTHLIKTRGQQVTLRCSPKSGHDTVSWYQQALGQGPQFIFQYYEEEERQRGNFPDRFSGHQFPNYSSELNVNALLLGDSALYLCASSFIGEGNQPQHFGDGTRLSIL.

The chain uses TRBV7-8 and TRBJ2-7; 10 nucleotides align to TRBD1. The V gene's germline CDR1 is SGHVS and CDR2 FQNEAQ. The CDR3 is made up of 16 amino acids. Trimming removed 4 bases from V and 4 bases from J; junction bases left unmatched: 10. The CDR3 bases are TGTGCCAGCAGCTCCAGGACAGGGGGGTTGTCTTACGAGCAGTACTTC. Translating it yields CASSSRTGGLSYEQYF.

This clonotype was recorded at least ten times. The chain joins TRBV20-1 to TRBJ2-1; 7 nucleotides line up with TRBD1. V lost 6 bases, J lost 1 base, and 3 bases stayed unmatched. The CDR3 length is 13 residues. Germline V gene data show CDR1 as DFQATT and CDR2 as SNEGSKA (reference sequence). CDR3 in DNA: TGCAGTGCCGGGACAGCGTCCTACAATGAGCAGTTCTTC. Amino acids: CSAGTASYNEQFF.

This clonotype was recorded at least ten times. V gene TRBV4-1 combines with J gene TRBJ2-3; tentative D call: TRBD2 (5 bases). The CDR3 runs 15 residues. Per germline, CDR1 MGHRA and CDR2 YSYEKL. Trimming pared 2 bases from V and 1 base from J, leaving 10 bases between. The CDR3 bases are TGCGCCAGCAGCCAATACAGCGGAGGCACAGATACGCAGTATTTT. It translates to CASSQYSGGTDTQYF.

This clonotype was recorded many times. The genes are TRBV5-5 and TRBJ1-1; possible D gene TRBD1, 5 bases. The germline gives CDR1 SGHKS, CDR2 YYEKEE (reference sequence). V dropped 1 base and J dropped 6 bases, with 19 bases sitting between them. The CDR3 has 16 amino acids. The CDR3 is CASSLYLQVKGAEAFF. The CDR3 DNA follows: TGTGCCAGCAGCTTGTATCTGCAGGTCAAAGGGGCTGAAGCTTTCTTT.

This clonotype occurred many times. The chain combines TRBV10-3 with TRBJ2-3; a possible D gene is TRBD2 (7 bases). Germline V lookup: CDR1 ENHRY, CDR2 SYGVKD. V was shortened by 4 bases and J by 2 bases, with 19 bases between the two germline ends. The CDR3 is 17 amino acids. The CDR3 DNA reads as TGTGCCATCAGTGGGAGGGGGAGGGCCCTCTCCACAGATACGCAGTATTTT. As protein: CAISGRGRALSTDTQYF.

This clonotype has a count of ten or more. The chain couples TRBV7-9 to TRBJ1-3; D is unresolved. V was pared by 2 bases and J by 0 bases, with 14 bases between. The CDR3 extends over 17 amino acids. CDR1 is SEHNR, CDR2 FQNEAQ, per germline (reference sequence). The CDR3 DNA sequence: TGTGCCAGCAGCTTACAGGAGCCCACTGTCTCTGGAAACACCATATATTTT. Amino acid sequence: CASSLQEPTVSGNTIYF.

This clonotype was observed at least ten times. The chain is built from TRBV5-4 and TRBJ1-1; D is unresolved. The V gene lost 6 bases and the J gene lost 11 bases, with 20 bases spanning the gap. The germline V gene encodes CDR1 SGHNT and CDR2 YYREEE (reference sequence). The CDR3 is 13 amino acids. CDR3 coding DNA: TGTGCCAGCAACCAAGGACGGACCCCTTTCGCTTTCTTT. Translated, it gives CASNQGRTPFAFF.